A selection of T cell receptor beta chains follows, all from one sample in a study of cytomegalovirus exposure and HLA in healthy donors. Sequencing used immunoSEQ multiplex PCR; TCRdb keeps in-frame clones, though not all of them. The table has around 120,000 clones, about 75% seen once. The sample consisted of PBMCs. The receptors originated from a man in his 60s in good health and CMV-seropositive. Both conserved end residues are part of each CDR3. A D gene is named only where the DNA matches it firmly. Clone size is given for some rows only: seen once, a few or many times, or a class if the clone is expanded.

clone_size	v_call	d_call	cdr3_length	j_call	cdr3_aa	cdr3_nt
few	TRBV5-1	TRBD1	19	TRBJ1-2	CASSLAPPGQGGREVGYTF	TGCGCCAGCAGCTTAGCCCCCCCGGGACAGGGGGGCCGGGAGGTTGGCTACACCTTC
-	TRBV5-1	TRBD1	13	TRBJ2-7	CASRTGSTYEQYF	TGCGCCAGCAGGACAGGGTCCACCTACGAGCAGTACTTC
-	TRBV2	-	14	TRBJ1-5	CASHKEEGDQPQHF	TGTGCCAGCCACAAAGAGGAAGGGGATCAGCCCCAGCATTTT
-	TRBV6-1	-	14	TRBJ1-1	CASRRPGGITEAFF	TGTGCCAGCCGACGACCGGGAGGGATCACTGAAGCTTTCTTT
-	TRBV19	-	13	TRBJ1-1	CASSTGLYTEAFF	TGTGCCAGTAGCACCGGACTTTACACTGAAGCTTTCTTT
-	TRBV4-1	-	17	TRBJ1-3	CASSREPLGPSGNTIYF	TGCGCCAGCAGCCGAGAGCCCCTTGGGCCCTCTGGAAACACCATATATTTT
-	TRBV5-5	TRBD1	15	TRBJ1-4	CASSPTGGRNEKLFF	TGTGCCAGCAGCCCGACAGGGGGCAGAAATGAAAAACTGTTTTTT
-	TRBV2	-	14	TRBJ1-5	CASRGHYSNQPQHF	TGTGCCAGCAGGGGACACTATAGCAATCAGCCCCAGCATTTT
-	TRBV30	-	14	TRBJ1-5	CAWSGGYSNQPQHF	TGTGCCTGGAGTGGAGGTTATAGCAATCAGCCCCAGCATTTT
-	TRBV5-8	-	13	TRBJ2-1	CASTLPTRTEQFF	TGTGCCAGCACCCTCCCGACTAGGACTGAGCAGTTCTTC
-	TRBV20-1	-	11	TRBJ1-2	CSAYAHEGYTF	TGCAGTGCTTACGCTCATGAGGGCTACACCTTC
-	TRBV2	-	12	TRBJ2-5	CASRLARETQYF	TGTGCCAGCAGGCTCGCGAGAGAGACCCAGTACTTC
-	TRBV28	-	13	TRBJ2-7	CAFGPSRTYEQYF	TGTGCCTTCGGTCCAAGCAGGACCTACGAGCAGTACTTC
-	TRBV11-3	-	13	TRBJ2-7	CASSADSSYEQYF	TGTGCCAGCAGCGCGGACTCCTCCTACGAGCAGTACTTC
-	TRBV25-1	-	15	TRBJ1-4	CASSHSDGGDEKLFF	TGTGCCAGCAGCCATTCGGACGGGGGTGATGAAAAACTGTTTTTT
-	TRBV28	TRBD1	15	TRBJ1-4	CASSPRGQGEEKLFF	TGTGCCAGCAGTCCACGGGGACAGGGCGAGGAAAAACTGTTTTTT
-	TRBV5-1	-	14	TRBJ1-3	CASSPAGSGNTIYF	TGCGCCAGCAGCCCGGCAGGCTCTGGAAACACCATATATTTT
-	TRBV25-1	-	16	TRBJ2-1	CASSESGGFSYNEQFF	TGTGCCAGCAGTGAATCCGGCGGTTTCTCCTACAATGAGCAGTTCTTC
once	TRBV9	TRBD1	15	TRBJ1-3	CASTMTGQPGNTIYF	TGTGCCAGCACCATGACAGGGCAACCAGGAAACACCATATATTTT
-	TRBV19	TRBD1	14	TRBJ2-5	CASTTKGQGETQYF	TGTGCCAGTACCACTAAGGGACAGGGTGAGACCCAGTACTTC